Below, 26 T cell receptor beta chains from the same sample are listed, as sequenced in a study of T cells after yellow fever vaccination. Via MiXCR, TCRdb re-called the 5' RACE reads, giving one row per CDR3 protein. Here the sample spans under 350,000 distinct CDR3 sequences, approximately 4% being singletons. Sequencing used PBMCs, obtained 5 days after the yellow fever booster vaccination. These receptors were collected from a man between 18 and 35 years old who received the YFV17D yellow fever vaccine.

The chain employs TRBV7-6 and TRBJ1-1; 9 positions agree with TRBD1. The CDR3 sequence is 16 residues long. Germline V gives CDR1 SGHVS, CDR2 FNYEAQ. Trimming cost V 5 bases and J 3 bases; bases outside gene matches: 10. Here the CDR3 DNA reads TGTGCCAGCAGCGTGGGAGGGACAGGGTGGGACACTGAAGCTTTCTTT. This codes for CASSVGGTGWDTEAFF.

At least ten counts were recorded for this clonotype. The J gene is TRBJ2-3, the V gene TRBV27; possible D gene TRBD2, 5 bases. Germline CDR1 is MNHEY and CDR2 is SMNVEV (reference sequence). This CDR3 spans 13 amino acids. The V end lost 2 bases, the J end lost 6 bases, and 9 bases lay between the germline ends. CDR3 DNA sequence: TGTGCCAGCAGTTTAGGAGGTGAGGATACGCAGTATTTT. This gives the protein CASSLGGEDTQYF.

This clonotype came up a few times. The chain has TRBV20-1 and TRBJ2-3, with D hard to call. The CDR3 is made up of 15 amino acids. Per germline, CDR1 DFQATT and CDR2 SNEGSKA (reference sequence). With 1 base removed from V and 6 bases from J, the gap between germline ends came to 17 bases. CDR3 protein: CSARVMTTGRDTQYF. The CDR3 region has the DNA TGCAGTGCTAGAGTTATGACAACCGGACGGGATACGCAGTATTTT.

In this sample, this clonotype turned up a few times. The chain employs TRBV5-5 and TRBJ2-5; D could derive from TRBD1 or TRBD2 (6 bases each). Germline CDR1 SGHKS, CDR2 YYEKEE (reference sequence). The CDR3 runs to 16 residues. V dropped 1 base and J dropped 1 base, with 14 bases sitting between them. The CDR3 DNA reads TGTGCCAGCAGCTTGATCGGGGGCGCCGTCCAAGAGACCCAGTACTTC. Protein: CASSLIGGAVQETQYF. The full variable domain, its missing parts supplied by reference TRBV5-5 and TRBJ2-5, is DAGVTQSPTHLIKTRGQQVTLRCSPISGHKSVSWYQQVLGQGPQFIFQYYEKEERGRGNFPDRFSARQFPNYSSELNVNALLLGDSALYLCASSLIGGAVQETQYFGPGTRLLVL.

This clonotype has just a few counts. The V gene is TRBV27, the J gene TRBJ2-1; 9 nucleotides match TRBD1. There are 13 residues in the CDR3. Per the germline V gene, CDR1 is MNHEY and CDR2 is SMNVEV (reference sequence). V was pared by 6 bases and J by 4 bases, with 1 base of the junction left unmatched. Written as DNA, the CDR3 is TGTGCCAGCAGGGGACAGGGATACAATGAGCAGTTCTTC. Translation gives CASRGQGYNEQFF.

This clonotype was recorded many times. This sequence joins TRBV4-3 and TRBJ2-1; tentatively, D is TRBD1 (5 bases). V was trimmed by 0 bases and J by 8 bases, leaving 8 bases between them. The CDR3 has 13 residues. Germline V gene lookup returns CDR1 LGHNA and CDR2 YSLEER. CDR3 bases: TGCGCCAGCAGCCAAGATGCAGGGTATGAGCAGTTCTTC. Encoded protein: CASSQDAGYEQFF.

The rearrangement uses TRBV6-5 and TRBJ1-5, with TRBD1 as a possible D gene (5 bases). Germline CDR1 reads MNHEY; CDR2 reads SVGAGI. The CDR3 is 14 residues long. Trimming took 3 bases from V and 4 from J, leaving 10 bases between them. The CDR3 reads CASSYGTENQPQHF. The CDR3 DNA is TGTGCCAGCAGTTATGGGACCGAAAATCAGCCCCAGCATTTT.

This clonotype was detected only a few times. The chain recombines TRBV20-1 with TRBJ1-2; D not certain. The ends were cut back, 3 bases at V and 2 bases at J, with 7 bases in the middle. The CDR3 has 12 residues. Germline CDR1 DFQATT, CDR2 SNEGSKA (reference sequence). The CDR3 DNA sequence: TGCAGTGCTAGTCCCCGGAACTATGGCTACACCTTC. Translating it yields CSASPRNYGYTF.

The sample holds many counts of this clonotype. The chain has TRBV6-4 and TRBJ2-3, with D tentatively TRBD2 (7 bases). Trimming left V 4 bases short and J 2 bases short, with 13 bases between. The CDR3 covers 15 residues. CDR1 and CDR2 from the germline V gene are MRHNA and SNTAGT. In nucleotides, the CDR3 is TGTGCCAGCAGTGCACTTGGGGGGGCCACAGATACGCAGTATTTT. It specifies CASSALGGATDTQYF.

The chain couples TRBV6-6 to TRBJ2-7; 14 nucleotides agree with TRBD2. Losses at the gene ends were 4 bases for V and 4 bases for J; bases not matched to a gene: 6. The CDR3 extends over 16 amino acids. CDR1 and CDR2 from the germline V gene are MNHNY and SVGAGI (reference sequence). The CDR3 is CASSFRLAGGRYEQYF. The CDR3 DNA reads as TGTGCCAGCAGTTTCCGACTAGCGGGGGGGAGATACGAGCAGTACTTC.

This clonotype was seen a handful of times. The gene calls are TRBV12-3 or TRBV12-4 and TRBJ2-7; the D gene is possibly TRBD1 (5 bases). Trimming left V 3 bases short and J 3 bases short, with 9 bases between. CDR3 length: 13 residues. CDR3 sequence reads: CASSFNTGYEQYF. Written as DNA, the CDR3 is TGTGCCAGCAGTTTCAACACAGGCTACGAGCAGTACTTC.

This clonotype has more than one count but fewer than ten. The chain joins TRBV4-1 to TRBJ1-5; TRBD1 matches at 9 bases. Germline CDR1 reads MGHRA; CDR2 reads YSYEKL. The V and J ends lost 4 bases and 7 bases, in that order; junction bases with no gene match: 8. There are 15 residues in the CDR3. The CDR3 DNA reads as TGCGCCAGCAGCCGATCACAGGGGGCTCGGCAGCCCCAGCATTTT. Protein product: CASSRSQGARQPQHF.

The DNA of the CDR3 is TGTGCCAGCAGACTCTCATGGGGTCGAGAGACCCAGTACTTC. The encoded protein is CASRLSWGRETQYF. The chain employs TRBV27 and TRBJ2-5; no clear D gene. Germline CDR1 and CDR2: MNHEY and SMNVEV (reference sequence). This CDR3 spans 14 amino acids. V was pared by 6 bases and J by 4 bases, with 15 bases between.

In its sample, this clonotype was seen a few times. The chain carries TRBV7-2 and TRBJ1-2; tentative D call: TRBD1 (6 bases). There are 14 residues in the CDR3. In germline, CDR1 is SGHTA, CDR2 FQGNSA. Trimming took 5 bases from V and 4 from J, leaving 14 bases between them. CDR3 in amino acids: CASSPQTGSYGYTF. In nucleotides, the CDR3 is TGTGCCAGCAGCCCCCAAACAGGGAGCTATGGCTACACCTTC. The whole variable domain, filled in from reference TRBV7-2 and TRBJ1-2, reads GAGVSQSPSNKVTEKGKDVELRCDPISGHTALYWYRQSLGQGLEFLIYFQGNSAPDKSGLPSDRFSAERTGGSVSTLTIQRTQQEDSAVYLCASSPQTGSYGYTFGSGTRLTVV.

In its sample, this clonotype was seen a few times. The genes are TRBV5-1 and TRBJ2-7; a weak D match, TRBD2 (7 bases). V was cut by 0 bases and J by 3 bases, with 16 bases left in between. Per germline, CDR1 SGHRS and CDR2 YFSETQ. This CDR3 contains 16 residues. The CDR3 nucleotides are TGCGCCAGCAGCTTGGTGAGAGGGGGGGGAATCTACGAGCAGTACTTC. It is translated as CASSLVRGGGIYEQYF.

This clonotype was counted many times. The chain recombines TRBV5-1 with TRBJ2-5; TRBD2 matches at 13 bases. CDR3 length equals 17 residues. V gave up 4 bases and J gave up 5 bases; unmatched junction bases: 11. Germline V lookup: CDR1 SGHRS, CDR2 YFSETQ. The CDR3 is CASSPGLAGAFGETQYF. The CDR3 nucleotides are TGCGCCAGCAGCCCAGGACTAGCGGGGGCCTTCGGGGAGACCCAGTACTTC.

The rearrangement links TRBV12-3 or TRBV12-4 to TRBJ1-2; tentative D call: TRBD1 (5 bases). The CDR3 has 14 residues. V was cut by 2 bases and J by 5 bases, with 12 bases left in between. CDR3 loop: CASSLIPRVYGYTF. The CDR3 DNA sequence: TGTGCCAGCAGTTTAATCCCCAGGGTATATGGCTACACCTTC.

The chain recombines TRBV12-3 or TRBV12-4 with TRBJ1-2; 9 nucleotides align to TRBD1. The CDR3 covers 15 residues. V shed 5 bases, J shed 4 bases, and the junction held 8 bases outside the gene matches. Here the CDR3 reads CASSPGTGRAYGYTF. CDR3 nucleotides: TGTGCCAGCAGTCCAGGGACAGGGAGGGCCTATGGCTACACCTTC.

This clonotype has a count of ten or more. The chain joins TRBV4-1 to TRBJ2-7, with D possibly matching TRBD2 (6 bases). Trimming cost V 3 bases and J 0 bases, with 12 bases left between them. The CDR3 runs 15 residues. Looked up from germline, CDR1 is MGHRA and CDR2 is YSYEKL. Here the CDR3 reads CASSQLGLPSYEQYF. The CDR3 DNA is TGCGCCAGCAGCCAGTTGGGACTTCCCTCCTACGAGCAGTACTTC.

V and J are TRBV6-2 or TRBV6-3 and TRBJ1-5; the match to TRBD1 covers 10 bases. V gave up 0 bases and J gave up 6 bases; unmatched junction bases: 8. The CDR3 spans 17 residues. Germline CDR1 and CDR2: MNHEY and SVGEGT. The CDR3 DNA follows: TGTGCCAGCAGTTACTCAGACAGGGGGCTTTTGTTTCAGCCCCAGCATTTT. Translation gives CASSYSDRGLLFQPQHF.

J is TRBJ1-2 and V is TRBV29-1, with 12 bases aligning to TRBD1. After removal of 4 bases from V and 5 bases from J, the junction contained 5 bases not matched to a gene. CDR1 SQVTM and CDR2 ANQGSEA come from the germline V gene. CDR3 length equals 14 residues. The CDR3 reads CSVAGDRGLYGYTF. CDR3 coding DNA: TGCAGCGTTGCCGGGGACAGGGGGCTGTATGGCTACACCTTC.

The sample holds many counts of this clonotype. This chain uses TRBV27 with TRBJ2-2, with D possibly being TRBD2 (5 bases). The CDR3 is 15 amino acids. The germline gives CDR1 MNHEY, CDR2 SMNVEV (reference sequence). The ends were cut back, 8 bases at V and 4 bases at J, with 17 bases in the middle. The CDR3, as DNA: TGTGCCAGCGTCCCCGAGGGCCCAGGCACCGGGGAGCTGTTTTTT. Translating it yields CASVPEGPGTGELFF.

There are a few counts of this clonotype. The chain joins TRBV4-1 to TRBJ2-1; weak D call: TRBD2 (7 bases). Germline V lookup: CDR1 MGHRA, CDR2 YSYEKL. V was trimmed by 2 bases and J by 5 bases, leaving 13 bases between them. This CDR3 contains 15 residues. The CDR3: CASSQWVGGHNEQFF. For the CDR3, the DNA is TGCGCCAGCAGCCAATGGGTCGGGGGGCACAATGAGCAGTTCTTC.

This clonotype has a handful of counts. The chain carries TRBV27 and TRBJ2-5; the D is unclear. This CDR3 has 13 residues. V was clipped by 5 bases and J by 0 bases, with 7 bases between them. Per germline, CDR1 MNHEY and CDR2 SMNVEV (reference sequence). The CDR3 DNA reads TGTGCCAGCAGTCTGGTTTACCAAGAGACCCAGTACTTC. This sequence encodes CASSLVYQETQYF.

The J gene is TRBJ2-2, the V gene TRBV20-1; 14 bases map to TRBD2. V was clipped by 6 bases and J by 3 bases; unmatched bases: 3. CDR1 is DFQATT, CDR2 SNEGSKA, per germline (reference sequence). This CDR3 is 15 amino acids long. CDR3 sequence: CSAKTSGGDTGELFF. The CDR3 nucleotides are TGCAGTGCCAAGACTAGCGGGGGGGACACCGGGGAGCTGTTTTTT.

The table lists this clonotype with a few counts. J is TRBJ2-5 and V is TRBV7-2; 11 bases fit TRBD2. Germline CDR1 SGHTA, CDR2 FQGNSA. The CDR3 contains 14 residues. With 7 bases clipped from V and 7 bases from J, the junction kept 8 bases outside the gene matches. CDR3 in DNA: TGTGCCAGCACCCTTAGCGGGGGGGCCGGGACCCAGTACTTC. Amino acid sequence: CASTLSGGAGTQYF.